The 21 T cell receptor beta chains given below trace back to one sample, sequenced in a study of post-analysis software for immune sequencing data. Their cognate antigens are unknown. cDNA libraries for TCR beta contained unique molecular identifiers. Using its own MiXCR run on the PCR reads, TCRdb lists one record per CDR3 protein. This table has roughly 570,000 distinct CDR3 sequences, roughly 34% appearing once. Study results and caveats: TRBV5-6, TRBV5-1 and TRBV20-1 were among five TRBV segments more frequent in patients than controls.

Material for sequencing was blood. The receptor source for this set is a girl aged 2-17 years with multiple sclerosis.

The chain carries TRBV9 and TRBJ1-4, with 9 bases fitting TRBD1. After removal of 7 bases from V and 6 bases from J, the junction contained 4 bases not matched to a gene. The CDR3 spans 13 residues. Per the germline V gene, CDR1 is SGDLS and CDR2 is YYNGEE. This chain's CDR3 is CASGRQGDEKLFF. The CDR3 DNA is TGTGCCAGCGGTCGACAGGGGGATGAAAAACTGTTTTTT.

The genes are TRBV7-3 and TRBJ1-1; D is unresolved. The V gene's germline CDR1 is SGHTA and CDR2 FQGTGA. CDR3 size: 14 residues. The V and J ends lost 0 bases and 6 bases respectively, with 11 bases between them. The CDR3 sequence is CASSLTGIGAEAFF. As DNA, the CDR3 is TGTGCCAGCAGCTTAACGGGGATTGGGGCTGAAGCTTTCTTT.

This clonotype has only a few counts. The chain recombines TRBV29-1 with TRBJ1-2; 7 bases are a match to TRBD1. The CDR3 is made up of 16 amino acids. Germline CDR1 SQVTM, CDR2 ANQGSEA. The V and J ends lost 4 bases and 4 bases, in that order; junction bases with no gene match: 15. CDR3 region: CSVVGPGQSRPYGYTF. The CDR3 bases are TGCAGCGTTGTGGGTCCGGGACAGAGCCGACCCTATGGCTACACCTTC.

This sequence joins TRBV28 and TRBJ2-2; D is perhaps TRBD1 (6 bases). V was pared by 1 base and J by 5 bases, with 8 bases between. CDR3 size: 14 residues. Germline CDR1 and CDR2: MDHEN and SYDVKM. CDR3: CASSLLQGTGELFF. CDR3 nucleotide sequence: TGTGCCAGCAGTTTATTGCAGGGGACCGGGGAGCTGTTTTTT.

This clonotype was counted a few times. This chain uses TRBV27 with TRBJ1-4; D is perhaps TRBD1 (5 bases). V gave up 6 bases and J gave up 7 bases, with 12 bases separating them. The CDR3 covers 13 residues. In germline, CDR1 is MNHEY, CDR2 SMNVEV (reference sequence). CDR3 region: CASRKWGGEKLFF. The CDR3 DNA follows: TGTGCCAGCAGGAAATGGGGGGGTGAAAAACTGTTTTTT.

The chain's CDR3 is CASNPRTGDYEQYF. CDR3 nucleotides: TGTGCCAGCAACCCGAGGACAGGGGACTACGAGCAGTACTTC. The chain employs TRBV7-2 and TRBJ2-7, with 9 bases aligning to TRBD1. The germline CDR1 and CDR2 sequences are SGHTA and FQGNSA. The CDR3 covers 14 residues. The V gene end was trimmed by 7 bases and the J gene end by 3 bases; junction bases not matched to a gene: 7.

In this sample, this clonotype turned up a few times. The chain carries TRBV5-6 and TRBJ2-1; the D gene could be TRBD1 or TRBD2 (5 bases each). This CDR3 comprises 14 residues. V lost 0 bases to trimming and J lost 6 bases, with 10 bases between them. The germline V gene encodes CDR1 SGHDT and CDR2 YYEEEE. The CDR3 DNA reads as TGTGCCAGCAGCTTGGCCTGGGGGACCAATGAGCAGTTCTTC. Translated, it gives CASSLAWGTNEQFF.

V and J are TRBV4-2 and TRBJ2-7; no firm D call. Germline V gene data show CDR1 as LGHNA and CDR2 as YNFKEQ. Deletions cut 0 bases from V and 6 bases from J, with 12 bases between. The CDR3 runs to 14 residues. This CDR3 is CASSQDPRQGEQYF. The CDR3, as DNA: TGTGCCAGCAGCCAAGATCCTCGCCAAGGCGAGCAGTACTTC.

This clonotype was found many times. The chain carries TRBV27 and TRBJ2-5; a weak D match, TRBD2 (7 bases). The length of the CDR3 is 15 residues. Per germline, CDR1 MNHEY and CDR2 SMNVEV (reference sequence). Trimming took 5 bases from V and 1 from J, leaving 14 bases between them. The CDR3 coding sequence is TGTGCCAGCAGTCCTGGGGGGGGCCGCCAAGAGACCCAGTACTTC. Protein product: CASSPGGGRQETQYF.

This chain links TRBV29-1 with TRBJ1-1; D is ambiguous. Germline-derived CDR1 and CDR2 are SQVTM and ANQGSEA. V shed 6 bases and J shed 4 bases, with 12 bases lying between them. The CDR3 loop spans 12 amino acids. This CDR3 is CSVPQTGTEAFF. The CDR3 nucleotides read TGCAGCGTCCCCCAAACTGGCACTGAAGCTTTCTTT.

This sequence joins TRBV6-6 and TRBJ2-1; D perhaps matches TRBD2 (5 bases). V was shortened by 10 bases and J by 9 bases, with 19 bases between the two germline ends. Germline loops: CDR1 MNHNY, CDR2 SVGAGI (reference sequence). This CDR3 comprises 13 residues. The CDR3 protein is CATTPRPEGEQFF. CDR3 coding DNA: TGTGCCACCACACCCAGACCCGAGGGTGAGCAGTTCTTC.

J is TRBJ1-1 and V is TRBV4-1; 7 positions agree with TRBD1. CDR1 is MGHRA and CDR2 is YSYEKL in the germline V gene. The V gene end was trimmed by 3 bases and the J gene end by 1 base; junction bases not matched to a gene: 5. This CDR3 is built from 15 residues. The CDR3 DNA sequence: TGCGCCAGCAGCCAGCGGGACAGCCGGAACACTGAAGCTTTCTTT. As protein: CASSQRDSRNTEAFF.

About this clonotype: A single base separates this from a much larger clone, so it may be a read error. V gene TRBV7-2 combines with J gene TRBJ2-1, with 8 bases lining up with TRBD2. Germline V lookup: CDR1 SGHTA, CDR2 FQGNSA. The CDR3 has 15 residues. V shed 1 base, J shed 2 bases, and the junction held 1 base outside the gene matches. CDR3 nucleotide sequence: TGTGCCAGCAGCTTAGACGGGGGGGCCTACAATGAGCAGTTCTTC. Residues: CASSLDGGAYNEQFF.

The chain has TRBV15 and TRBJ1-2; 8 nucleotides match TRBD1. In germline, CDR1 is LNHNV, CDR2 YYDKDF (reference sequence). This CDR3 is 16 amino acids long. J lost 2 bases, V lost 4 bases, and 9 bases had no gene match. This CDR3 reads CATSKFPGGSNYGYTF. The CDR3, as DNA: TGTGCCACCAGCAAATTCCCAGGGGGCTCGAACTATGGCTACACCTTC.

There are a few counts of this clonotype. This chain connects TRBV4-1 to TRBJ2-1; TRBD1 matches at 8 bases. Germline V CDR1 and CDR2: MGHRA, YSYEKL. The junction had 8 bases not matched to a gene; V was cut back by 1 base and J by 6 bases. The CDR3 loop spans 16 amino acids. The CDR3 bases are TGCGCCAGCAGCCAAGTGGGGGCAGGGGGCTTCAATGAGCAGTTCTTC. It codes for CASSQVGAGGFNEQFF.

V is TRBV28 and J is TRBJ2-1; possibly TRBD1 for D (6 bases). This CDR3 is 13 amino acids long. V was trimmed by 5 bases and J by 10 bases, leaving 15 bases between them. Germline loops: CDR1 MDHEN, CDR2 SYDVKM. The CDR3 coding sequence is TGTGCCAGCAGTCTGGACAGCCTGGGCGAGCAGTTCTTC. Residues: CASSLDSLGEQFF.

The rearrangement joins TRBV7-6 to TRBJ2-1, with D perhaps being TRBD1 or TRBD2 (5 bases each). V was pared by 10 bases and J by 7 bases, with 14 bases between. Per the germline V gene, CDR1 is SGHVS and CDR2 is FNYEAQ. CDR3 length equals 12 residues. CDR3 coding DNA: TGTGCCACCCGGGGCCCCCCTAATGAGCAGTTCTTC. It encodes CATRGPPNEQFF.

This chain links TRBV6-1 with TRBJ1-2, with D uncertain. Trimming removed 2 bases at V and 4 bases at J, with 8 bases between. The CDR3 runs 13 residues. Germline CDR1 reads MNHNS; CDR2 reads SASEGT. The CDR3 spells CASSERQTYGYTF. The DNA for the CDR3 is TGTGCCAGCAGTGAACGCCAGACCTATGGCTACACCTTC.

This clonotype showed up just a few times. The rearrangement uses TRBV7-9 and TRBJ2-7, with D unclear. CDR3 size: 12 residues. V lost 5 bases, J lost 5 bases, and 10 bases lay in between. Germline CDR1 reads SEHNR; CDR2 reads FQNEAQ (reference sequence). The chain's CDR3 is CASSPPVDEQYF. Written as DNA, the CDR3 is TGTGCCAGCAGCCCTCCCGTCGACGAGCAGTACTTC. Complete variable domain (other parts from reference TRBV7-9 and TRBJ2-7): DTGVSQNPRHKITKRGQNVTFRCDPISEHNRLYWYRQTLGQGPEFLTYFQNEAQLEKSRLLSDRFSAERPKGSFSTLEIQRTEQGDSAMYLCASSPPVDEQYFGPGTRLTVT.

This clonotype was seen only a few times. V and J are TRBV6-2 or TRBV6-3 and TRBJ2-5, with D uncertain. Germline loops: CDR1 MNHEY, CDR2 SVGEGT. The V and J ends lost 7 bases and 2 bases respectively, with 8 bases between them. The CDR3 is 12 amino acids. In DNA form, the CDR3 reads TGTGCCAGCATGACGGAACAAGAGACCCAGTACTTC. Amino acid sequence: CASMTEQETQYF.

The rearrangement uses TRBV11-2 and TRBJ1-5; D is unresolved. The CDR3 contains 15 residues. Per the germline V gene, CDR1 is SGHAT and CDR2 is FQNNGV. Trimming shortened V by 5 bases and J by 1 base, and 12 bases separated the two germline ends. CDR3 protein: CASSRDGKSNQPQHF. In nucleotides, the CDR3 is TGTGCCAGCAGCCGCGACGGGAAAAGCAATCAGCCCCAGCATTTT.